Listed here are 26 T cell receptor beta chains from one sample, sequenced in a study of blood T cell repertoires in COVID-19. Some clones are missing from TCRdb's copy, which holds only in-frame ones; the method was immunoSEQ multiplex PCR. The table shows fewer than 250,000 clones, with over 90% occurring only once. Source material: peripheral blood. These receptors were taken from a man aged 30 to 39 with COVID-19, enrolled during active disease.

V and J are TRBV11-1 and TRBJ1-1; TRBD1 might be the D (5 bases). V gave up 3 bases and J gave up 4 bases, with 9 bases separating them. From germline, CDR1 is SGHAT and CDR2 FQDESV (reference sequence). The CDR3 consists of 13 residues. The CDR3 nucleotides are TGTGCCAGCAGCTTGGGCCAGGGCACTGAAGCTTTCTTT. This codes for CASSLGQGTEAFF.

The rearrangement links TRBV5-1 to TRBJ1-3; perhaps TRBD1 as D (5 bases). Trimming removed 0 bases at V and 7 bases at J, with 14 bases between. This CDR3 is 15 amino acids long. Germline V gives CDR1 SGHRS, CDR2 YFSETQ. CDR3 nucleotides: TGCGCCAGCAGCTTGGCGCAGGGTGCGGGGAACACCATATATTTT. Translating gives CASSLAQGAGNTIYF.

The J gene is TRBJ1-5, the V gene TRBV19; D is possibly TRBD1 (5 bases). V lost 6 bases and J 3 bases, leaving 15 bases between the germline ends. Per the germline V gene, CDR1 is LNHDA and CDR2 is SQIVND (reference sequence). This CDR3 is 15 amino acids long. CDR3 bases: TGTGCCAGTAGCTTCCCCCAGGGAATCAATCAGCCCCAGCATTTT. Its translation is CASSFPQGINQPQHF.

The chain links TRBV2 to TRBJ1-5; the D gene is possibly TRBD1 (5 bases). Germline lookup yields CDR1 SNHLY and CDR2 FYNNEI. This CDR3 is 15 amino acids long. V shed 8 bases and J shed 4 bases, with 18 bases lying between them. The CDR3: CASAFRVQLNQPQHF. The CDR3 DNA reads TGTGCCAGCGCCTTCAGGGTACAATTAAATCAGCCCCAGCATTTT.

The chain's CDR3 is CASSSDREEPQHF. CDR3 nucleotide sequence: TGTGCCAGCTCAAGCGACAGGGAAGAGCCCCAGCATTTT. The chain joins TRBV18 to TRBJ1-5; TRBD1 agrees at 7 bases. Per germline, CDR1 KGHSH and CDR2 LQKENI. There are 13 residues in the CDR3. V gave up 5 bases and J gave up 8 bases; unmatched junction bases: 6. Full variable domain (remainder filled in from reference TRBV18 and TRBJ1-5): NAGVMQNPRHLVRRRGQEARLRCSPMKGHSHVYWYRQLPEEGLKFMVYLQKENIIDESGMPKERFSAEFPKEGPSILRIQQVVRGDSAAYFCASSSDREEPQHFGDGTRLSIL.

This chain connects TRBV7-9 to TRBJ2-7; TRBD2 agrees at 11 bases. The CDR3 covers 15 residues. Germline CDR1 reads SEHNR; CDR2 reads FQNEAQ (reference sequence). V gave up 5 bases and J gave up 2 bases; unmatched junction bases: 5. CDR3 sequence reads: CASSTGTSGPYEQYF. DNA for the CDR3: TGTGCCAGCAGCACCGGGACTAGCGGACCCTACGAGCAGTACTTC.

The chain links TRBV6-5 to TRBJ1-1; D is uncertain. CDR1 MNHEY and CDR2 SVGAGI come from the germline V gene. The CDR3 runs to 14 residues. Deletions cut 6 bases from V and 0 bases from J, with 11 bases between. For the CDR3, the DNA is TGTGCCAGCAGCCAAAGCGGCCTGAACACTGAAGCTTTCTTT. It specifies CASSQSGLNTEAFF.

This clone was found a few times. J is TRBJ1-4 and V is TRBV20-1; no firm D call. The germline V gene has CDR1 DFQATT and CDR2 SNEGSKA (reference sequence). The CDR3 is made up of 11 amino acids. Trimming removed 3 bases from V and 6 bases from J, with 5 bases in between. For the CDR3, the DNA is TGCAGTGCTAGTCGCGATGAAAAACTGTTTTTT. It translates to CSASRDEKLFF.

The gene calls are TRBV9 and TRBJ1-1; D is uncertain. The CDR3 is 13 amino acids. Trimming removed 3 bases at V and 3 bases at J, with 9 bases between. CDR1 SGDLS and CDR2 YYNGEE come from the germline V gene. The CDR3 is CASSAAGDTEAFF. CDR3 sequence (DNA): TGTGCCAGCAGCGCCGCCGGGGACACTGAAGCTTTCTTT.

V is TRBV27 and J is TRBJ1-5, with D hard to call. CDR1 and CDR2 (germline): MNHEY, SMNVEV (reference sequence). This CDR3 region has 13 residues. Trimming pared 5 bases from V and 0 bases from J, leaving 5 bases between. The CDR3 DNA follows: TGTGCCAGCAGTAATTATAGCAATCAGCCCCAGCATTTT. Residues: CASSNYSNQPQHF.

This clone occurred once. The CDR3 region has the DNA TGTGCCAGTATCAAAGGGGACAGGGCCAACACCGGGGAGCTGTTTTTT. This translates into CASIKGDRANTGELFF. The chain employs TRBV19 and TRBJ2-2, with TRBD1 matching over 9 bases. The germline V gene has CDR1 LNHDA and CDR2 SQIVND (reference sequence). V lost 7 bases to trimming and J lost 2 bases; unmatched junction nucleotides: 8. This CDR3 is 16 amino acids long.

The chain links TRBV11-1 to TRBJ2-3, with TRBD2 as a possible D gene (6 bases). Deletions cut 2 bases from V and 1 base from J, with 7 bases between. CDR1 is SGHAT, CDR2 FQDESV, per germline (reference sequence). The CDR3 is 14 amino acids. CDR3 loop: CASSLSSGTDTQYF. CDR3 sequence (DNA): TGTGCCAGCAGCTTATCTAGCGGCACAGATACGCAGTATTTT.

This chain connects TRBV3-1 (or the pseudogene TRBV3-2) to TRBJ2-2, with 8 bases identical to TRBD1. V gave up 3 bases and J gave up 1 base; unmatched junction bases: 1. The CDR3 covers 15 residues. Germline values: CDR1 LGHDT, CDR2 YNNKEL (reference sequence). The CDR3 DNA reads TGTGCCAGCAGCCAGGGGACAGGGAACACCGGGGAGCTGTTTTTT. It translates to CASSQGTGNTGELFF.

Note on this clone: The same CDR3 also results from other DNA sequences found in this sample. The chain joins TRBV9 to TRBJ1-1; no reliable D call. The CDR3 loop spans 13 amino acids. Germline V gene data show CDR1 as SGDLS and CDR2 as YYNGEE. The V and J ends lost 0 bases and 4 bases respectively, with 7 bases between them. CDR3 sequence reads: CASSVGGSTEAFF. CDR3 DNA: TGTGCCAGCAGCGTAGGAGGGAGCACTGAAGCTTTCTTT.

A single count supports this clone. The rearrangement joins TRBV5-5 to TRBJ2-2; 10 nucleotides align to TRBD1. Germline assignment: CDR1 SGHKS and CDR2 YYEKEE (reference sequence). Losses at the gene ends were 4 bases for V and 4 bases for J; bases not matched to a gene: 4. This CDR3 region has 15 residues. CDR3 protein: CASSAGTGATGELFF. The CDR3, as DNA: TGTGCCAGCAGCGCCGGGACAGGGGCCACCGGGGAGCTGTTTTTT. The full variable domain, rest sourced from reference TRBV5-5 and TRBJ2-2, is DAGVTQSPTHLIKTRGQQVTLRCSPISGHKSVSWYQQVLGQGPQFIFQYYEKEERGRGNFPDRFSARQFPNYSSELNVNALLLGDSALYLCASSAGTGATGELFFGEGSRLTVL.

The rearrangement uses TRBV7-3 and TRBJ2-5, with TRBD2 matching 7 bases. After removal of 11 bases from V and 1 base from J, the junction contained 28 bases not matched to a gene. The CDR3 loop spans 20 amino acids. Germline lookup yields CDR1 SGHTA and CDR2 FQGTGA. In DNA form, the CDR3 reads TGTGCCCCCCGGGCGGGAGCAGCGGACTCCCACGACTACTTCCAAGAGACCCAGTACTTC. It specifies CAPRAGAADSHDYFQETQYF.

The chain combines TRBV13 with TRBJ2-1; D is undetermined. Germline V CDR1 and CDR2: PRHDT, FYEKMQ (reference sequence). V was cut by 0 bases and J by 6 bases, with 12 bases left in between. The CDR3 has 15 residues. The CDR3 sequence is CASSLGPSLVNEQFF. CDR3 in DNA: TGTGCCAGCAGCTTAGGCCCTAGTTTGGTCAATGAGCAGTTCTTC.

The CDR3 spells CASSGNSGGETQYF. CDR3 in DNA: TGCGCCAGCAGCGGAAACAGCGGTGGGGAGACCCAGTACTTC. The chain uses TRBV5-1 and TRBJ2-5; tentative D call: TRBD2 (5 bases). The length of the CDR3 is 14 residues. V lost 4 bases, J lost 5 bases, and 15 bases lay in between. Germline CDR1 reads SGHRS; CDR2 reads YFSETQ.

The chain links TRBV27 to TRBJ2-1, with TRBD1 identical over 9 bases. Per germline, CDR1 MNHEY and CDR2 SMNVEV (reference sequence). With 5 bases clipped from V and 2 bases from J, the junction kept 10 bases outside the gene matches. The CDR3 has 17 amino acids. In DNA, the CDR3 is TGTGCCAGCAGTGTAAAACCGGGACAGGGAGCCTACAATGAGCAGTTCTTC. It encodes CASSVKPGQGAYNEQFF.

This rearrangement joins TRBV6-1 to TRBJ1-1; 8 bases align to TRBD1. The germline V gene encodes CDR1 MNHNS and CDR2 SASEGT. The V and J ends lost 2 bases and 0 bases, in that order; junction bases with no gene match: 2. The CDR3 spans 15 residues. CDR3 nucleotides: TGTGCCAGCAGTGAAACGACAGGGGTGAACACTGAAGCTTTCTTT. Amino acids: CASSETTGVNTEAFF.

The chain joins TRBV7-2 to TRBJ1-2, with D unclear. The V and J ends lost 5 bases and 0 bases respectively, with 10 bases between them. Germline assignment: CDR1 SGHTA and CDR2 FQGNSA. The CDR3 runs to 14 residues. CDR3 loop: CASSSRTSNYGYTF. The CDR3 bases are TGTGCCAGCAGCAGCCGGACTTCTAACTATGGCTACACCTTC.

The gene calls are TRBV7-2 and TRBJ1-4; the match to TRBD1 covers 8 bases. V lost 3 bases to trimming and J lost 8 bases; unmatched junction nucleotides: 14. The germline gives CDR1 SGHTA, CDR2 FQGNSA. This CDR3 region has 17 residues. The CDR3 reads CASSFGYRGGFLEKLFF. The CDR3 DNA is TGTGCCAGCAGCTTTGGTTACAGGGGGGGATTTTTGGAAAAACTGTTTTTT.

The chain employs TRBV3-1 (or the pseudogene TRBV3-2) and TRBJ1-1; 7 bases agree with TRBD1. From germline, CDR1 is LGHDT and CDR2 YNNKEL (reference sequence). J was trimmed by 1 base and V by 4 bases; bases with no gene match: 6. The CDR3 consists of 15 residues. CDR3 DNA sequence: TGTGCCAGCAGCCCAACAGGGGTAGAGAACACTGAAGCTTTCTTT. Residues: CASSPTGVENTEAFF.

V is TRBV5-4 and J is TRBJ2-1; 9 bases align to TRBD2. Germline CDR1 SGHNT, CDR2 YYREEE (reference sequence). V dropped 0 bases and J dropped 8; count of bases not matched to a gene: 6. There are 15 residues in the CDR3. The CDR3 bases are TGTGCCAGCAGCTTGGCGCTAGCGGGGCTGGATGAGCAGTTCTTC. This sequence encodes CASSLALAGLDEQFF.

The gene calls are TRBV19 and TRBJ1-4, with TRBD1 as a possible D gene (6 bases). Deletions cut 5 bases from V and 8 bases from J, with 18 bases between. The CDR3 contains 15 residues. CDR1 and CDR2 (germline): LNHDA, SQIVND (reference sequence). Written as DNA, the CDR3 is TGTGCCAGTAGTCCCGCCGGGACAACGTGGGAAAAACTGTTTTTT. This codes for CASSPAGTTWEKLFF.

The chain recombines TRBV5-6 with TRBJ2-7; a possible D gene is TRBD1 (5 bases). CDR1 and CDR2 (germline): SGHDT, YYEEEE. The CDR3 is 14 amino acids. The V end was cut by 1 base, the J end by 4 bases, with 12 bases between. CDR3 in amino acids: CASSLSRERYEQYF. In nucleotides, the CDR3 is TGTGCCAGCAGCTTGAGCAGGGAAAGGTACGAGCAGTACTTC.